This T cell receptor beta chain appears in the sequencing data of a study of cytotoxic CD8 clonotypes in ibrutinib-treated CLL. Study context: Responses: approximately 25 partial, 2 complete; after median around 68 months, roughly 15 stayed remitted, around 12 progressed.

CDR3 length equals 16 residues. With 0 bases clipped from V and 3 bases from J, the junction kept 4 bases outside the gene matches. Germline assignment: CDR1 SGHRS and CDR2 YFSETQ. Study-level findings and limits: The study found clonality rose at ibrutinib response, then fell toward baseline at progression. Starting clonality was above that of age-matched healthy donors and tracked circulating CD8+ T-cell counts.

Only in-frame clones appear in the TCRdb table, and some are missing; sequencing was by immunoSEQ multiplex PCR. The table has about 21,000 clones, over 70% seen once; the top ten hold roughly 24%. Investigators sourced approximately 2 micrograms of genomic DNA from cryopreserved PBMCs for TCR beta libraries. This clone was seen a handful of times. The antigen is not known. The chain couples TRBV5-1 to TRBJ2-5; TRBD2 matches at 11 bases. The TCR sequence derives from a human donor with chronic lymphocytic leukemia. The sequencing here drew on PBMCs, taken before ibrutinib treatment. CDR3 sequence reads: CASSLGSTSGKETQYF. CDR3 coding DNA: TGCGCCAGCAGCTTGGGCTCGACTAGCGGGAAAGAGACCCAGTACTTC.